A single sample gave rise to the 15 T cell receptor beta chains below, sequenced in a study of shared clonotypes between healthy human individuals. Produced via immunoSEQ multiplex PCR; TCRdb's table is partial and in-frame only. The table includes about 1.1 million clones, about 72% detected once. Material: memory CD4+ T cells from PBMCs. As for subset: CD45RA-negative fraction. The receptors shown here come from a man aged 18 to 29 in good health. Some clones in this sample may be carry-over from other donors' samples.

In this sample, this clone turned up once. V usage is TRBV10-3 and J usage is TRBJ1-4; D unresolved. Per germline, CDR1 ENHRY and CDR2 SYGVKD. The V end was cut by 4 bases, the J end by 0 bases, with 12 bases between. This CDR3 contains 16 residues. The CDR3 DNA follows: TGTGCCATCAGTGCTCGGGCTGATGCAACTAATGAAAAACTGTTTTTT. This codes for CAISARADATNEKLFF.

The chain joins TRBV9 to TRBJ2-1, with TRBD2 matching over 13 bases. This CDR3 is 19 amino acids long. The ends lost 2 bases at V and 0 bases at J; junction bases unmatched: 8. CDR1 is SGDLS and CDR2 is YYNGEE in the germline V gene. CDR3 in DNA: TGTGCCAGCAGCGTTCCTGGACTAGCGGGGGCTAGCTCCTACAATGAGCAGTTCTTC. Translated: CASSVPGLAGASSYNEQFF.

The V and J genes are TRBV28 and TRBJ1-1; D is possibly TRBD1 (6 bases). The CDR3 extends over 17 amino acids. Trimming took off 6 bases at V and 4 bases at J, with 24 bases between the two ends. Germline V gives CDR1 MDHEN, CDR2 SYDVKM. CDR3: CASRQPRGLLTGTEAFF. In DNA form, the CDR3 reads TGTGCCAGCAGACAACCTCGAGGCCTCTTGACAGGCACTGAAGCTTTCTTT.

V and J are TRBV5-1 and TRBJ2-1; the match to TRBD2 covers 10 bases. This CDR3 has 15 amino acids. Germline-derived CDR1 and CDR2 are SGHRS and YFSETQ. The V gene end was trimmed by 4 bases and the J gene end by 9 bases; junction bases not matched to a gene: 10. DNA for the CDR3: TGCGCCAGCAGCCCCTCAGCGGGAGGGCGCACTGAGCAGTTCTTC. Protein: CASSPSAGGRTEQFF.

The gene calls are TRBV30 and TRBJ2-7; D might be TRBD1 or TRBD2, each matching 5 bases. This CDR3 has 14 residues. V lost 0 bases to trimming and J lost 5 bases, with 14 bases between them. The germline CDR1 and CDR2 sequences are GTSNPN and SVGIG (reference sequence). In DNA, the CDR3 is TGTGCCTGGAGTGTAGAGGCAGGGAGCCACGAGCAGTACTTC. It yields the protein CAWSVEAGSHEQYF. Supplemented by reference TRBV30 and TRBJ2-7, the full variable domain reads SQTIHQWPATLVQPVGSPLSLECTVEGTSNPNLYWYRQAAGRGLQLLFYSVGIGQISSEVPQNLSASRPQDRQFILSSKKLLLSDSGFYLCAWSVEAGSHEQYFGPGTRLTVT.

This chain connects TRBV7-2 to TRBJ2-7; the D is unclear. Germline V gene sequence: CDR1 SGHTA, CDR2 FQGNSA. The V and J ends lost 1 base and 8 bases respectively, with 12 bases between them. CDR3 size: 13 residues. In DNA, the CDR3 is TGTGCCAGCAGCTTAGAATACGCTCAGAAGCAGTACTTC. The encoded protein is CASSLEYAQKQYF.

The chain joins TRBV19 to TRBJ2-1; 8 nucleotides line up with TRBD2. There are 16 residues in the CDR3. Germline V lookup: CDR1 LNHDA, CDR2 SQIVND (reference sequence). The V and J ends lost 4 bases and 6 bases, in that order; junction bases with no gene match: 11. The DNA for the CDR3 is TGTGCCAGTAGTAGATATAGCGGGAATGTGGGCAATGAGCAGTTCTTC. Residues: CASSRYSGNVGNEQFF. The full variable domain, its missing parts supplied by reference TRBV19 and TRBJ2-1, is DGGITQSPKYLFRKEGQNVTLSCEQNLNHDAMYWYRQDPGQGLRLIYYSQIVNDFQKGDIAEGYSVSREKKESFPLTVTSAQKNPTAFYLCASSRYSGNVGNEQFFGPGTRLTVL.

This rearrangement joins TRBV4-3 to TRBJ1-2; D is unclear. Trimming took 1 base from V and 2 from J, leaving 8 bases between them. CDR3 size: 14 residues. Per germline, CDR1 LGHNA and CDR2 YSLEER. Written as DNA, the CDR3 is TGCGCCAGCAGCCAAGTTCGCGACAACTATGGCTACACCTTC. This gives the protein CASSQVRDNYGYTF.

In this sample, this clone turned up once. Given a much more abundant clone one base away, this may be a read error. The V gene is TRBV11-2, the J gene TRBJ2-2, with D possibly matching TRBD2 (5 bases). CDR1 is SGHAT and CDR2 is FQNNGV in the germline V gene. CDR3 length: 15 residues. For the CDR3, the DNA is TGTGCCAGCAGCACCACTTACCCGAACACCGGGGAGCTGGTTTTT. This translates into CASSTTYPNTGELVF.

The chain carries TRBV5-4 and TRBJ2-1, with a weak D call TRBD1 (5 bases). The CDR3 sequence is 15 residues long. V lost 2 bases to trimming and J lost 4 bases, with 13 bases between them. CDR1 SGHNT and CDR2 YYREEE come from the germline V gene (reference sequence). CDR3: CASSFNQGRYNEQFF. The CDR3, as DNA: TGTGCCAGCAGCTTCAACCAGGGCCGGTACAATGAGCAGTTCTTC.

The chain uses TRBV13 and TRBJ1-1, with D possibly TRBD1 on 5 matching bases. Germline V gives CDR1 PRHDT, CDR2 FYEKMQ (reference sequence). Trimming pared 4 bases from V and 1 base from J, leaving 16 bases between. The CDR3 length is 16 residues. For the CDR3, the DNA is TGTGCCAGCAGCTATTACACAGGAACACAGAACACTGAAGCTTTCTTT. Protein product: CASSYYTGTQNTEAFF.

This chain joins TRBV5-1 and TRBJ2-2; 10 bases match TRBD1. J was trimmed by 5 bases and V by 4 bases; bases with no gene match: 5. CDR3 length: 15 amino acids. The germline V gene has CDR1 SGHRS and CDR2 YFSETQ. CDR3 loop: CASSTGQGGTGELFF. The CDR3 region has the DNA TGCGCCAGCAGCACCGGACAGGGGGGTACCGGGGAGCTGTTTTTT. The full variable domain, in which reference TRBV5-1 and TRBJ2-2 provide the parts outside the CDR3, is KAGVTQTPRYLIKTRGQQVTLSCSPISGHRSVSWYQQTPGQGLQFLFEYFSETQRNKGNFPGRFSGRQFSNSRSEMNVSTLELGDSALYLCASSTGQGGTGELFFGEGSRLTVL.

The chain joins TRBV4-2 to TRBJ1-2, with 9 bases identical to TRBD1. Germline-derived CDR1 and CDR2 are LGHNA and YNFKEQ. The CDR3 spans 15 residues. V dropped 5 bases and J dropped 8; count of bases not matched to a gene: 12. CDR3 loop: CASSIDSQGARGYTF. In nucleotides, the CDR3 is TGTGCCAGCAGCATAGACTCACAGGGGGCGCGCGGCTACACCTTC.

The rearrangement uses TRBV5-4 and TRBJ2-6, with TRBD2 matching over 11 bases. The germline V gene has CDR1 SGHNT and CDR2 YYREEE (reference sequence). CDR3 size: 18 residues. With V trimmed by 7 bases and J by 1 base, 10 bases remained unmatched. The CDR3 DNA reads TGTGCCAGCGCTGTTGGTCTAGCGGGAGGATCTGGGGCCAACGTCCTGACTTTC. Its translation is CASAVGLAGGSGANVLTF.

This chain links TRBV4-2 with TRBJ2-2; TRBD2 agrees at 12 bases. Germline V lookup: CDR1 LGHNA, CDR2 YNFKEQ. This CDR3 comprises 16 residues. V was clipped by 6 bases and J by 2 bases; unmatched bases: 4. The CDR3 region is CASSLAGGLNTGELFF. The CDR3 bases are TGTGCCAGCAGTCTAGCGGGAGGGCTCAACACCGGGGAGCTGTTTTTT.